The rows below give T cell receptor beta chains drawn from one sample of a study of cytotoxic CD8 clonotypes in ibrutinib-treated CLL. TCRdb's copy holds only in-frame clones and misses some; the assay was immunoSEQ multiplex PCR. The table lists 60,000 to 95,000 clones, around four fifths of them singletons, with approximately 35% in the top ten. Material: PBMCs, obtained after 24 months of ibrutinib treatment. The receptors come from a human donor with chronic lymphocytic leukemia. Each CDR3 is given with its conserved first and last residue. D genes are given only for firm matches. Not every row has a clone size; where given, it reads once, few, many or a size class.

TRBV13	16	TRBJ2-7	.	.	CASSLFRGDASYEQYF	TGTGCCAGCAGCTTATTTCGCGGGGACGCCTCCTACGAGCAGTACTTC
TRBV6-5	15	TRBJ2-1	TRBD2	.	CASSFLAGTYNEQFF	TGTGCCAGCAGTTTCCTAGCGGGGACCTACAATGAGCAGTTCTTC
TRBV7-6	17	TRBJ2-5	.	.	CASSHTDWYRYQETQYF	TGTGCCAGCAGCCACACTGACTGGTATCGGTACCAAGAGACCCAGTACTTC
TRBV7-6	14	TRBJ2-3	.	.	CASSLVGAADTQYF	TGTGCCAGCAGCTTAGTAGGTGCCGCAGATACGCAGTATTTT
TRBV19	14	TRBJ1-5	.	.	CASSRAAFDQPQHF	TGTGCCAGTAGTCGGGCAGCTTTTGATCAGCCCCAGCATTTT
TRBV11-2	16	TRBJ2-1	TRBD2	.	CASSPDWAGVLNEQFF	TGTGCCAGCAGCCCGGACTGGGCGGGAGTGCTCAATGAGCAGTTCTTC
TRBV14	13	TRBJ2-5	.	.	CASSQAGRGTQYF	TGTGCCAGCAGCCAAGCAGGGCGGGGAACCCAGTACTTC
TRBV19	14	TRBJ2-5	.	.	CASSFGGSQETQYF	TGTGCCAGCTCCTTTGGTGGGAGTCAAGAGACCCAGTACTTC
TRBV6-5	12	TRBJ2-1	.	once	CASSNSYNEQFF	TGTGCCAGCAGTAATTCCTACAATGAGCAGTTCTTC
TRBV28	14	TRBJ2-3	.	few	CASRSTQSTDTQYF	TGTGCCAGCAGGTCCACACAGAGCACAGATACGCAGTATTTT
TRBV4-3	16	TRBJ2-3	.	.	CASSQVEGAGPDTQYF	TGCGCCAGCAGCCAAGTAGAGGGTGCGGGACCAGATACGCAGTATTTT
TRBV13	16	TRBJ2-1	TRBD1	.	CASSNRQGSSYNEQFF	TGTGCCAGCAGCAATAGACAGGGAAGCTCCTACAATGAGCAGTTCTTC
TRBV4-1	17	TRBJ1-6	.	.	CASSQDAGQNYNSPLHF	TGCGCCAGCAGCCAAGATGCGGGCCAGAACTATAATTCACCCCTCCACTTT
TRBV5-1	14	TRBJ1-1	TRBD1	.	CASSSQGPDTEAFF	TGCGCCAGCAGCTCACAGGGGCCGGACACTGAAGCTTTCTTT
TRBV11-2	14	TRBJ2-5	.	.	CASSLGLRQETQYF	TGTGCCAGCAGCTTAGGTTTGCGGCAGGAGACCCAGTACTTC
TRBV9	15	TRBJ2-7	TRBD1	.	CASSTGTGLTYEQYF	TGTGCCAGCAGCACGGGGACAGGACTTACCTACGAGCAGTACTTC
TRBV2	14	TRBJ1-5	TRBD1	.	CASSTQGADQPQHF	TGTGCCAGCAGTACGCAGGGGGCTGATCAGCCCCAGCATTTT
TRBV30	14	TRBJ2-7	.	once	CAWRVISEDGEQYF	TGTGCCTGGAGAGTTATTTCCGAGGACGGCGAGCAGTACTTC
TRBV19	15	TRBJ2-7	.	.	CASSTNPGGGHEQYF	TGTGCCAGTAGTACAAACCCAGGGGGGGGCCACGAGCAGTACTTC
TRBV7-8	13	TRBJ1-1	.	.	CASSPTGPLEAFF	TGTGCCAGCAGCCCGACGGGACCGCTTGAAGCTTTCTTT
TRBV7-2	17	TRBJ2-1	.	.	CASSPSQPGRRDNEQFF	TGTGCCAGCAGCCCATCCCAACCGGGACGTCGCGACAATGAGCAGTTCTTC
TRBV7-9	13	TRBJ2-7	.	.	CASGPGGISEQYF	TGTGCCAGCGGCCCGGGGGGCATCTCTGAGCAGTACTTC
TRBV5-1	14	TRBJ2-7	.	few	CASSLGGMGLEQYF	TGCGCCAGCAGCTTAGGCGGGATGGGGCTCGAGCAGTACTTC
TRBV9	13	TRBJ2-3	.	.	CASSVGAVDTQYF	TGTGCCAGCAGCGTTGGAGCGGTAGATACGCAGTATTTT
TRBV29-1	13	TRBJ1-2	TRBD1	.	CSVKTGTDYGYTF	TGCAGCGTTAAAACCGGGACAGACTATGGCTACACCTTC
TRBV28	14	TRBJ2-2	TRBD2	few	CAIAGLSNTGELFF	TGTGCCATCGCGGGACTATCGAACACCGGGGAGCTGTTTTTT
TRBV7-3	13	TRBJ2-7	TRBD1	.	CASSQDRGYEQYF	TGTGCCAGCAGCCAAGACAGGGGCTACGAGCAGTACTTC
TRBV18	13	TRBJ1-1	.	.	CASSITENTEAFF	TGTGCCAGCTCAATCACAGAGAACACTGAAGCTTTCTTT
TRBV30	17	TRBJ1-5	TRBD1	.	CAWSLKTGTASNQPQHF	TGTGCCTGGAGTCTGAAAACTGGGACAGCTAGCAATCAGCCCCAGCATTTT
TRBV10-3	12	TRBJ2-1	TRBD2	once	CATGGSYNEQFF	TGTGCCACCGGGGGGTCATACAATGAGCAGTTCTTC
TRBV11-3	15	TRBJ2-7	TRBD2	.	CASSQTSESSYEQYF	TGTGCCAGCAGCCAAACTAGCGAGAGCTCCTACGAGCAGTACTTC
TRBV30	11	TRBJ2-5	.	.	CVLGFWETQYF	TGTGTTCTCGGGTTCTGGGAGACCCAGTACTTC
TRBV9	18	TRBJ2-7	TRBD1	.	CASSPRIGGRERIYEQYF	TGTGCCAGCAGCCCCCGGATAGGGGGCAGGGAAAGGATTTACGAGCAGTACTTC
TRBV28	14	TRBJ1-1	TRBD1	.	CASEPGQVSAEAFF	TGTGCCAGCGAGCCGGGACAGGTTAGCGCTGAAGCTTTCTTT
TRBV10-2	15	TRBJ2-7	.	.	CASRRPGGENYEQYF	TGCGCCAGCAGACGTCCGGGCGGAGAGAACTACGAGCAGTACTTC
TRBV12-2	14	TRBJ2-1	.	.	CASLRAIGVNEQFF	TGTGCAAGCCTCAGGGCTATCGGGGTCAATGAGCAGTTCTTC
TRBV10-1	11	TRBJ2-1	.	.	CASGWGGEQFF	TGCGCCAGCGGCTGGGGAGGTGAGCAGTTCTTC
TRBV5-1	16	TRBJ1-2	TRBD1	few	CASSLTGQGIGYGYTF	TGCGCCAGCAGCTTGACGGGACAGGGGATCGGCTATGGCTACACCTTC
TRBV6-5	15	TRBJ1-2	TRBD1	few	CASSKGQRINYGYTF	TGTGCCAGCAGCAAGGGACAGCGGATTAACTATGGCTACACCTTC
TRBV7-9	13	TRBJ2-3	.	.	CASSFRGEDTQYF	TGTGCCAGCAGCTTCCGCGGAGAGGATACGCAGTATTTT
TRBV19	13	TRBJ2-7	.	.	CASNAGSTYEQYF	TGTGCCAGCAACGCGGGGTCTACCTACGAGCAGTACTTC